Below, one T cell receptor beta chain is given with its context. The data belong to a study of shared clonotypes between healthy human individuals. Assay: immunoSEQ multiplex PCR; the TCRdb copy retains only in-frame clones and omits some. Of around 1.4 million clones detected, approximately 98.5% appear once; the ten largest clones hold roughly 0.35%. The CDR3 totals 14 residues. V dropped 4 bases and J dropped 6 bases, with 17 bases sitting between them. Germline lookup yields CDR1 SGHNT and CDR2 YYREEE (reference sequence). The source is a man aged 30 to 45 in good health. The chain has TRBV5-4 and TRBJ2-7, with TRBD2 as a possible D gene (6 bases). Sequencing input: naive CD4+ T cells sorted from blood. The subset denotes: CD45RA+ positively selected. The chain's CDR3 is CASSRFGLASEQYF. In nucleotides, the CDR3 is TGTGCCAGCAGCCGGTTTGGGCTAGCGAGCGAGCAGTACTTC.